A single sample is the source of the 26 T cell receptor beta chains below, sequenced in a study of cytomegalovirus exposure and HLA in healthy donors. The PCR used 60 Vbeta and 13 Jbeta primers. Profiled with immunoSEQ multiplex PCR; TCRdb holds only in-frame clones, not every one. The profile shows fewer than 250,000 clones, over 70% of them singletons. Source material: PBMCs. The receptors come from a man in his forties in good health and CMV-seropositive.

This sequence joins TRBV6-5 and TRBJ2-7, with 9 positions matching TRBD1. Germline-derived CDR1 and CDR2 are MNHEY and SVGAGI. The CDR3 is 14 residues long. The junction had 2 bases not matched to a gene; V was cut back by 5 bases and J by 0 bases. CDR3 sequence: CASSGTGSSYEQYF. The CDR3 region has the DNA TGTGCCAGCAGTGGGACAGGGAGCTCCTACGAGCAGTACTTC.

The chain couples TRBV7-8 to TRBJ1-2, with 8 bases that match TRBD1. V shed 1 base and J 5 bases; nucleotides not matched to a gene: 6. The germline CDR1 and CDR2 sequences are SGHVS and FQNEAQ. This CDR3 is 15 amino acids long. In DNA form, the CDR3 reads TGTGCCAGCAGCTTAGATTGGACAGGGTCTTATGGCTACACCTTC. Translating gives CASSLDWTGSYGYTF.

The chain employs TRBV30 and TRBJ2-1; 11 bases line up with TRBD2. The CDR3 runs 15 residues. The V gene's germline CDR1 is GTSNPN and CDR2 SVGIG (reference sequence). Trimming at V came to 0 bases and at J to 7 bases, leaving 5 bases not matched to a gene. DNA for the CDR3: TGTGCCTGGAGTGTTCGGACTAGCGGGCATAATGAGCAGTTCTTC. Translation: CAWSVRTSGHNEQFF.

This chain's CDR3 is CASSLGGANYGYTF. DNA for the CDR3: TGTGCCAGCAGCTTGGGGGGAGCTAACTATGGCTACACCTTC. This sequence joins TRBV7-2 and TRBJ1-2; maybe TRBD1 (5 bases). Per germline, CDR1 SGHTA and CDR2 FQGNSA. The CDR3 sequence is 14 residues long. Trimming removed 3 bases at V and 0 bases at J, with 8 bases between.

The chain has TRBV28 and TRBJ2-3; the match to TRBD2 covers 9 bases. The junction had 12 bases not matched to a gene; V was cut back by 2 bases and J by 0 bases. The length of the CDR3 is 19 residues. CDR1 is MDHEN, CDR2 SYDVKM, per germline. The chain's CDR3 is CASSLELTAGGPSTDTQYF. CDR3 nucleotide sequence: TGTGCCAGCAGTTTAGAGCTGACGGCGGGAGGGCCGAGCACAGATACGCAGTATTTT.

The chain couples TRBV7-2 to TRBJ1-3, with TRBD1 matching over 8 bases. In germline, CDR1 is SGHTA, CDR2 FQGNSA. CDR3 length: 17 residues. V was clipped by 3 bases and J by 0 bases; unmatched bases: 7. The CDR3 bases are TGTGCCAGCAGCTTGACCGGGACAGGATACTCTGGAAACACCATATATTTT. The encoded protein is CASSLTGTGYSGNTIYF.

V is TRBV19 and J is TRBJ2-7, with TRBD2 matching 10 bases. The CDR3 contains 14 residues. Germline V gene lookup returns CDR1 LNHDA and CDR2 SQIVND (reference sequence). After removal of 7 bases from V and 3 bases from J, the junction contained 6 bases not matched to a gene. Here the CDR3 reads CASKSSGSGYEQYF. The DNA of the CDR3 is TGTGCCAGTAAATCTAGCGGGAGTGGCTACGAGCAGTACTTC.

In this sample, this clone turned up once. This chain joins TRBV5-4 and TRBJ1-2; 9 nucleotides align to TRBD1. Germline-derived CDR1 and CDR2 are SGHNT and YYREEE (reference sequence). The CDR3 runs to 16 residues. The junction had 16 bases not matched to a gene; V was cut back by 8 bases and J by 5 bases. The CDR3 spells CASTRGGGQGTYGYTF. In DNA form, the CDR3 reads TGTGCCAGTACCCGGGGAGGGGGACAGGGTACATATGGCTACACCTTC.

The chain links TRBV28 to TRBJ1-2; 7 bases line up with TRBD1. The CDR3 has 15 amino acids. Germline values: CDR1 MDHEN, CDR2 SYDVKM. Trimming removed 6 bases from V and 1 base from J; junction bases left unmatched: 8. The CDR3 here is CASSPRTGRNYGYTF. Here the CDR3 DNA reads TGTGCCAGCAGCCCTCGGACAGGTCGTAACTATGGCTACACCTTC.

V gene TRBV19 combines with J gene TRBJ2-4; 7 positions match TRBD2. This CDR3 is built from 16 residues. V lost 2 bases, J lost 8 bases, and 12 bases stayed unmatched. The germline V gene encodes CDR1 LNHDA and CDR2 SQIVND (reference sequence). The CDR3 DNA reads as TGTGCCAGTAGTATATGGTCGGCGGGAGATGAGGACATTCAGTACTTC. Protein sequence: CASSIWSAGDEDIQYF.

The rearrangement links TRBV9 to TRBJ2-1; D is unresolved. The germline CDR1 and CDR2 sequences are SGDLS and YYNGEE. Trimming cost V 10 bases and J 4 bases, with 15 bases left between them. The CDR3 contains 13 residues. CDR3 sequence reads: CAPNLADYNEQFF. CDR3 nucleotides: TGTGCCCCCAATTTGGCGGATTACAATGAGCAGTTCTTC.

The chain combines TRBV7-9 with TRBJ2-1; D may be TRBD2 (6 bases). V was clipped by 2 bases and J by 0 bases, with 20 bases between them. The CDR3 runs to 19 residues. CDR1 and CDR2 from the germline V gene are SEHNR and FQNEAQ (reference sequence). The CDR3 bases are TGTGCCAGCAGCTTAATAGCCGGGAGTAGCGGTCTCTCCTACAATGAGCAGTTCTTC. Amino acids: CASSLIAGSSGLSYNEQFF.

The rearrangement joins TRBV6-5 to TRBJ1-2; TRBD1 agrees at 7 bases. Per the germline V gene, CDR1 is MNHEY and CDR2 is SVGAGI. Trimming took 5 bases from V and 7 from J; bases not matched to a gene: 13. The CDR3 spans 15 residues. The CDR3 reads CASSPRQGGRVGYTF. The CDR3 nucleotides are TGTGCCAGCAGTCCCCGGCAGGGGGGAAGGGTTGGCTACACCTTC.

This chain links TRBV30 with TRBJ2-7, with D uncertain. V lost 4 bases and J lost 0, with 7 bases in between. The length of the CDR3 is 12 residues. Germline CDR1 reads GTSNPN; CDR2 reads SVGIG (reference sequence). In DNA, the CDR3 is TGTGCCTGGACTCCGGGCTCCTACGAGCAGTACTTC. This codes for CAWTPGSYEQYF.

The chain has TRBV9 and TRBJ2-5, with a possible D match to TRBD1 (5 bases). Germline V gene data show CDR1 as SGDLS and CDR2 as YYNGEE. Trimming removed 4 bases from V and 2 bases from J, with 12 bases in between. This CDR3 is 14 amino acids long. The CDR3 nucleotides read TGTGCCAGCAGCCCCGGACACCTACAAGAGACCCAGTACTTC. It translates to CASSPGHLQETQYF.

This clone showed up just once. The rearrangement links TRBV5-6 to TRBJ2-2, with D tentatively TRBD1 (6 bases). The germline V gene encodes CDR1 SGHDT and CDR2 YYEEEE. The V end lost 0 bases, the J end lost 0 bases, and 15 bases lay between the germline ends. This CDR3 has 18 amino acids. The CDR3 spells CASSLEDRQASNTGELFF. The CDR3 nucleotides read TGTGCCAGCAGCTTGGAAGACCGACAGGCTTCGAACACCGGGGAGCTGTTTTTT.

The rearrangement links TRBV5-1 to TRBJ1-2, with D perhaps TRBD1 (6 bases). The V end lost 8 bases, the J end lost 4 bases, and 18 bases lay between the germline ends. Per germline, CDR1 SGHRS and CDR2 YFSETQ. The CDR3 runs 14 residues. CDR3 sequence: CASRKSGGVYGYTF. The CDR3 nucleotides read TGCGCCAGTAGAAAGTCGGGGGGCGTCTATGGCTACACCTTC.

The chain uses TRBV7-9 and TRBJ2-5; 9 bases line up with TRBD1. The length of the CDR3 is 17 residues. Germline assignment: CDR1 SEHNR and CDR2 FQNEAQ (reference sequence). After removal of 2 bases from V and 3 bases from J, the junction contained 10 bases not matched to a gene. CDR3 in amino acids: CASSLRVRDREEETQYF. Written as DNA, the CDR3 is TGTGCCAGCAGCTTACGTGTACGGGACAGGGAGGAAGAGACCCAGTACTTC. The full variable domain, rest sourced from reference TRBV7-9 and TRBJ2-5, is DTGVSQNPRHKITKRGQNVTFRCDPISEHNRLYWYRQTLGQGPEFLTYFQNEAQLEKSRLLSDRFSAERPKGSFSTLEIQRTEQGDSAMYLCASSLRVRDREEETQYFGPGTRLLVL.

The gene calls are TRBV7-6 and TRBJ2-2, with D tentatively TRBD1 (6 bases). Per germline, CDR1 SGHVS and CDR2 FNYEAQ. The V gene lost 4 bases and the J gene lost 6 bases, with 12 bases spanning the gap. The CDR3 consists of 14 residues. As DNA, the CDR3 is TGTGCCAGCAGCTCCACGGGACATGCCGGGGAGCTGTTTTTT. Its translation: CASSSTGHAGELFF.

In its sample, this clone was seen once. The gene calls are TRBV5-5 and TRBJ2-1, with D tentatively TRBD2 (5 bases). CDR3 size: 15 residues. Trimming pared 0 bases from V and 7 bases from J, leaving 14 bases between. Germline V gene sequence: CDR1 SGHKS, CDR2 YYEKEE (reference sequence). This chain's CDR3 is CASSLVLGAVNEQFF. In DNA form, the CDR3 reads TGTGCCAGCAGCTTGGTTCTGGGAGCAGTAAATGAGCAGTTCTTC. Together with reference TRBV5-5 and TRBJ2-1, the CDR3 gives the full variable domain: DAGVTQSPTHLIKTRGQQVTLRCSPISGHKSVSWYQQVLGQGPQFIFQYYEKEERGRGNFPDRFSARQFPNYSSELNVNALLLGDSALYLCASSLVLGAVNEQFFGPGTRLTVL.

V gene TRBV9 combines with J gene TRBJ2-1; 9 bases map to TRBD1. From germline, CDR1 is SGDLS and CDR2 YYNGEE. The CDR3 runs 16 residues. The trim removed 2 bases at V and 2 bases at J, leaving 5 bases unmatched. The DNA of the CDR3 is TGTGCCAGCAGCGTCATGGGACAGGGAACCTACAATGAGCAGTTCTTC. Translation: CASSVMGQGTYNEQFF. Filled out from reference TRBV9 and TRBJ2-1, the complete variable domain reads DSGVTQTPKHLITATGQRVTLRCSPRSGDLSVYWYQQSLDQGLQFLIQYYNGEERAKGNILERFSAQQFPDLHSELNLSSLELGDSALYFCASSVMGQGTYNEQFFGPGTRLTVL.

This clone was counted once. V gene TRBV6-1 combines with J gene TRBJ1-3; a weak D match, TRBD1 (5 bases). The CDR3 is 15 residues long. The germline CDR1 and CDR2 sequences are MNHNS and SASEGT. Trimming left V 6 bases short and J 0 bases short, with 12 bases between. The chain's CDR3 is CASSQGHFSGNTIYF. The CDR3, as DNA: TGTGCCAGCAGCCAAGGACATTTCTCTGGAAACACCATATATTTT.

The genes are TRBV10-3 and TRBJ2-1; 11 positions match TRBD2. This CDR3 comprises 16 residues. J was trimmed by 4 bases and V by 3 bases; bases with no gene match: 5. In germline, CDR1 is ENHRY, CDR2 SYGVKD. The CDR3 nucleotides are TGTGCCATCAGTGACCCCACTAGCGGGAGATACAATGAGCAGTTCTTC. Translating gives CAISDPTSGRYNEQFF.

The chain links TRBV5-1 to TRBJ2-7; tentative D call: TRBD1 (6 bases). CDR3 length equals 15 residues. Germline V lookup: CDR1 SGHRS, CDR2 YFSETQ. Trimming took off 3 bases at V and 7 bases at J, with 20 bases between the two ends. DNA for the CDR3: TGCGCCAGCAGCTCCAGGGGCGACCTATCGGGAGAGCAGTACTTC. Translation: CASSSRGDLSGEQYF.

The count of this clone is one. The V and J genes are TRBV28 and TRBJ2-7; 11 nucleotides align to TRBD1. From germline, CDR1 is MDHEN and CDR2 SYDVKM. After removal of 7 bases from V and 0 bases from J, the junction contained 5 bases not matched to a gene. This CDR3 is built from 15 residues. This CDR3 reads CASIVGTGGSYEQYF. CDR3 coding DNA: TGTGCCAGCATAGTTGGGACAGGGGGCTCCTACGAGCAGTACTTC.

This clone has only one observation. CDR3 residues: CASSMREGWSSYNEQFF. The CDR3 coding sequence is TGTGCCAGCAGCATGCGGGAGGGCTGGAGCTCCTACAATGAGCAGTTCTTC. The J gene is TRBJ2-1, the V gene TRBV9; 9 bases map to TRBD2. Germline trimming cut 4 bases from V and 0 bases from J; bases unmatched to any gene: 8. The CDR3 sequence is 17 residues long. Germline assignment: CDR1 SGDLS and CDR2 YYNGEE.